One sample yielded the 27 T cell receptor beta chains listed below, sequenced in a study of beta chain features in type 1 diabetes. Study-wide findings and caveats: Moderately but significantly shorter TCRB CDR3s were found in Type 1 diabetes patients in all four CD4+ subsets.

Of the isolated RNA, all was reverse transcribed, and so the sequenced material was expressed TCRB transcripts. Assay: immunoSEQ multiplex PCR; the TCRdb copy retains only in-frame clones and omits some. The table shows around 250,000 clones, with approximately 25% occurring only once. What these receptors recognize is not known. The sequenced sample was naive CD4+ T cells from blood. These receptors were obtained from a young woman with type 1 diabetes.

The chain recombines TRBV5-1 with TRBJ1-1; the match to TRBD1 covers 8 bases. Germline CDR1 is SGHRS and CDR2 is YFSETQ. V trimming: 4 bases; J trimming: 1 base; junction bases outside the gene matches: 0. The CDR3 loop spans 13 amino acids. The CDR3 sequence: CASSGQGNTEAFF. CDR3 coding DNA: TGCGCCAGCAGCGGACAGGGGAACACTGAAGCTTTCTTT.

Only a few counts were recorded for this clone. The chain links TRBV19 to TRBJ2-2; D not certain. V was clipped by 3 bases and J by 1 base, with 9 bases between them. There are 15 residues in the CDR3. Germline V gene data show CDR1 as LNHDA and CDR2 as SQIVND (reference sequence). This CDR3 is CASSIGQVNTGELFF. The DNA for the CDR3 is TGTGCCAGTAGTATCGGTCAGGTGAACACCGGGGAGCTGTTTTTT.

This clone showed up just a few times. V is TRBV9 and J is TRBJ2-6, with no clear D. The CDR3 is 15 amino acids. Germline CDR1 is SGDLS and CDR2 is YYNGEE. V lost 4 bases to trimming and J lost 0 bases, with 8 bases between them. CDR3: CASSKQSSGANVLTF. The CDR3 nucleotides read TGTGCCAGCAGCAAACAGAGCTCTGGGGCCAACGTCCTGACTTTC.

The CDR3 DNA reads TGTGCCAGCAGCCATTCCGGCGGCTACGAGCAGTACTTC. This codes for CASSHSGGYEQYF. This rearrangement joins TRBV7-9 to TRBJ2-7; the D is unclear. V was shortened by 5 bases and J by 3 bases, with 11 bases between the two germline ends. This CDR3 is 13 amino acids long. Germline values: CDR1 SEHNR, CDR2 FQNEAQ (reference sequence). The whole variable domain, filled in from reference TRBV7-9 and TRBJ2-7, reads DTGVSQNPRHKITKRGQNVTFRCDPISEHNRLYWYRQTLGQGPEFLTYFQNEAQLEKSRLLSDRFSAERPKGSFSTLEIQRTEQGDSAMYLCASSHSGGYEQYFGPGTRLTVT.

This clone was seen only a few times. The V and J genes are TRBV7-9 and TRBJ2-6; 8 nucleotides match TRBD1. This CDR3 spans 17 amino acids. Germline V CDR1 and CDR2: SEHNR, FQNEAQ (reference sequence). J lost 0 bases, V lost 5 bases, and 6 bases had no gene match. The CDR3 sequence is CASSDDRGASGANVLTF. The CDR3 DNA follows: TGTGCCAGCAGCGACGACAGGGGCGCCTCTGGGGCCAACGTCCTGACTTTC.

This chain links TRBV5-1 with TRBJ1-2; perhaps TRBD1 as D (5 bases). CDR1 and CDR2 from the germline V gene are SGHRS and YFSETQ. V was shortened by 4 bases and J by 5 bases, with 12 bases between the two germline ends. This CDR3 has 13 residues. The CDR3 loop reads CASSDGAGYGYTF. In nucleotides, the CDR3 is TGCGCCAGCAGCGATGGGGCCGGATATGGCTACACCTTC.

The rearrangement uses TRBV29-1 and TRBJ1-2; TRBD1 is a possible D gene (5 bases). Germline V lookup: CDR1 SQVTM, CDR2 ANQGSEA. The CDR3 has 12 amino acids. Trimming removed 5 bases from V and 4 bases from J, with 11 bases in between. The CDR3 DNA reads TGCAGCGTTCAGGGCCGCATCTATGGCTACACCTTC. It encodes CSVQGRIYGYTF.

This clone has just a few counts. The V and J genes are TRBV13 and TRBJ2-7; perhaps TRBD1 as D (6 bases). Deletions cut 5 bases from V and 0 bases from J, with 11 bases between. Germline assignment: CDR1 PRHDT and CDR2 FYEKMQ (reference sequence). This CDR3 is built from 14 residues. CDR3 DNA sequence: TGTGCCAGCAGCGCCGGGGACACCTCCTACGAGCAGTACTTC. Its protein is CASSAGDTSYEQYF.

This rearrangement joins TRBV5-4 to TRBJ1-4; 7 bases agree with TRBD1. This CDR3 has 14 residues. J gave up 8 bases and V 1 base, and 5 bases lay outside the gene matches. From germline, CDR1 is SGHNT and CDR2 YYREEE (reference sequence). CDR3 loop: CASSLRGGDEKLFF. The CDR3 nucleotides read TGTGCCAGCAGCTTGCGAGGGGGCGACGAAAAACTGTTTTTT.

The rearrangement uses TRBV11-2 and TRBJ2-1; the match to TRBD2 covers 12 bases. CDR1 is SGHAT and CDR2 is FQNNGV in the germline V gene. The V gene end was trimmed by 5 bases and the J gene end by 8 bases; junction bases not matched to a gene: 7. The CDR3 contains 15 residues. CDR3 region: CASSKLAGGPYEQFF. The CDR3 DNA reads as TGTGCCAGCAGCAAGCTAGCGGGAGGGCCCTATGAGCAGTTCTTC.

This clone was found a few times. V gene TRBV29-1 combines with J gene TRBJ2-2, with D unresolved. CDR3 length: 15 residues. Germline V gene sequence: CDR1 SQVTM, CDR2 ANQGSEA. V was pared by 1 base and J by 0 bases, with 9 bases between. CDR3 sequence: CSVEGQKTNTGELFF. DNA of the CDR3: TGCAGCGTTGAAGGGCAGAAGACGAACACCGGGGAGCTGTTTTTT.

This clone appeared a few times. The gene calls are TRBV30 and TRBJ2-3; tentatively, D is TRBD1 (5 bases). V was trimmed by 0 bases and J by 6 bases, leaving 13 bases between them. CDR1 is GTSNPN and CDR2 is SVGIG in the germline V gene (reference sequence). The CDR3 contains 14 residues. The chain's CDR3 is CAWSVSRVRDTQYF. As DNA, the CDR3 is TGTGCCTGGAGTGTCAGCAGGGTAAGGGATACGCAGTATTTT.

The table lists this clone with a few counts. CDR3 nucleotide sequence: TGCAGCGTCCTAGGACAGGGGGCTGGAGATACGCAGTATTTT. Translating gives CSVLGQGAGDTQYF. The rearrangement uses TRBV29-1 and TRBJ2-3, with TRBD1 matching 11 bases. Trimming took 6 bases from V and 5 from J; bases not matched to a gene: 7. Germline V gene lookup returns CDR1 SQVTM and CDR2 ANQGSEA. The CDR3 loop spans 14 amino acids.

V and J are TRBV27 and TRBJ2-1; 9 positions match TRBD2. This CDR3 has 20 amino acids. V gave up 4 bases and J gave up 2 bases; unmatched junction bases: 18. From germline, CDR1 is MNHEY and CDR2 SMNVEV (reference sequence). The CDR3 sequence: CASSSRTTSGRTWAYNEQFF. The CDR3 coding sequence is TGTGCCAGCAGTTCTCGTACGACTAGCGGTAGGACGTGGGCCTACAATGAGCAGTTCTTC.

V usage is TRBV5-1 and J usage is TRBJ2-2, with TRBD1 identical over 8 bases. With V trimmed by 4 bases and J by 6 bases, 5 bases remained unmatched. The CDR3 is 14 residues long. Germline values: CDR1 SGHRS, CDR2 YFSETQ. CDR3 amino acids: CASSPTGEAGELFF. The CDR3, as DNA: TGCGCCAGCAGCCCGACAGGGGAAGCCGGGGAGCTGTTTTTT. The full variable domain, its missing parts supplied by reference TRBV5-1 and TRBJ2-2, is KAGVTQTPRYLIKTRGQQVTLSCSPISGHRSVSWYQQTPGQGLQFLFEYFSETQRNKGNFPGRFSGRQFSNSRSEMNVSTLELGDSALYLCASSPTGEAGELFFGEGSRLTVL.

V is TRBV30 and J is TRBJ2-5; weak D call: TRBD1 (5 bases). The germline V and J ends were trimmed by 1 base and 9 bases, with 15 bases remaining between them. CDR3 size: 13 residues. Germline CDR1 is GTSNPN and CDR2 is SVGIG (reference sequence). CDR3 sequence (DNA): TGTGCCTGGAGTGGCAACTACCAAGGGGCCCAGTACTTC. Protein product: CAWSGNYQGAQYF. The complete variable domain, with remaining parts taken from reference TRBV30 and TRBJ2-5, reads SQTIHQWPATLVQPVGSPLSLECTVEGTSNPNLYWYRQAAGRGLQLLFYSVGIGQISSEVPQNLSASRPQDRQFILSSKKLLLSDSGFYLCAWSGNYQGAQYFGPGTRLLVL.

This clone was seen a handful of times. The V gene is TRBV10-3, the J gene TRBJ2-7; the match to TRBD1 covers 7 bases. This CDR3 contains 13 residues. V lost 4 bases, J lost 6 bases, and 6 bases stayed unmatched. The germline CDR1 and CDR2 sequences are ENHRY and SYGVKD. The CDR3 sequence: CAISGQGGSEQYF. DNA of the CDR3: TGTGCCATCAGTGGTCAAGGGGGCTCCGAGCAGTACTTC.

This clone was recorded a few times. As DNA, the CDR3 is TGTGCCAGCAGTGATGACGGAGCCTCCTACGAGCAGTACTTC. This sequence encodes CASSDDGASYEQYF. The chain recombines TRBV25-1 with TRBJ2-7; D remains unclear. Germline-derived CDR1 and CDR2 are MGHDK and SYGVNS. The CDR3 sequence is 14 residues long. The germline V and J ends were trimmed by 3 bases and 0 bases, with 9 bases remaining between them.

In its sample, this clone was seen a few times. This chain joins TRBV28 and TRBJ2-5; D unclear. This CDR3 comprises 13 residues. Trimming took 3 bases from V and 2 from J, leaving 7 bases between them. Looked up from germline, CDR1 is MDHEN and CDR2 is SYDVKM. The CDR3 DNA sequence: TGTGCCAGCAGTTTTTTCGTTCAAGAGACCCAGTACTTC. It is translated as CASSFFVQETQYF.

The gene calls are TRBV29-1 and TRBJ1-2; perhaps TRBD1 as D (5 bases). CDR3 length: 12 amino acids. Germline CDR1 and CDR2: SQVTM and ANQGSEA. V was trimmed by 7 bases and J by 2 bases, leaving 11 bases between them. The CDR3 DNA reads as TGCAGCGGGGCCGACAGCAACTATGGCTACACCTTC. Protein sequence: CSGADSNYGYTF.

The V call is TRBV10-3, the J call TRBJ2-7, with 12 bases identical to TRBD1. CDR3 length: 13 residues. The V segment lost 6 bases and the J segment 5 bases; nucleotides outside the gene matches: 2. Per the germline V gene, CDR1 is ENHRY and CDR2 is SYGVKD. Written as DNA, the CDR3 is TGTGCCATCAGGGGGACAGGGGGCCACGAGCAGTACTTC. Its protein is CAIRGTGGHEQYF.

The chain links TRBV10-3 to TRBJ1-2; D is unresolved. V was cut by 3 bases and J by 7 bases, with 12 bases left in between. Germline-derived CDR1 and CDR2 are ENHRY and SYGVKD. The CDR3 runs to 13 residues. The CDR3 is CAISDGLGSGYTF. The CDR3 coding sequence is TGTGCCATCAGTGACGGCTTGGGCAGTGGCTACACCTTC.

V usage is TRBV18 and J usage is TRBJ1-1, with 7 bases lining up with TRBD1. Per germline, CDR1 KGHSH and CDR2 LQKENI. V shed 2 bases and J 4 bases; nucleotides not matched to a gene: 7. This CDR3 region has 15 residues. CDR3 DNA sequence: TGTGCCAGCTCACCAGTTCGGCAGGGGGTCACTGAAGCTTTCTTT. Translating gives CASSPVRQGVTEAFF.

The V call is TRBV4-2, the J call TRBJ2-7; 9 bases are shared with TRBD2. Germline CDR1 reads LGHNA; CDR2 reads YNFKEQ. This CDR3 spans 17 amino acids. After removal of 1 base from V and 5 bases from J, the junction contained 12 bases not matched to a gene. The CDR3 nucleotides are TGTGCCAGCAGCCAAGCTTCAAGGCGGGAGGGCCCAGACGAGCAGTACTTC. Encoded protein: CASSQASRREGPDEQYF.

DNA of the CDR3: TGTGCCAGTAGTATCCGGACTAGCGGGGGTTACAATGAGCAGTTCTTC. This gives the protein CASSIRTSGGYNEQFF. This chain connects TRBV19 to TRBJ2-1; 13 bases match TRBD2. Germline V gene lookup returns CDR1 LNHDA and CDR2 SQIVND (reference sequence). This CDR3 spans 16 amino acids. The ends lost 3 bases at V and 4 bases at J; junction bases unmatched: 3.

J is TRBJ2-3 and V is TRBV29-1, with D perhaps TRBD1 (5 bases). V gave up 3 bases and J gave up 0 bases, with 19 bases separating them. The CDR3 is 17 amino acids. CDR1 is SQVTM and CDR2 is ANQGSEA in the germline V gene. The chain's CDR3 is CSVEKRQRHASTDTQYF. CDR3 bases: TGCAGCGTTGAGAAGAGACAGAGACACGCTAGCACAGATACGCAGTATTTT.

The rearrangement uses TRBV5-4 and TRBJ2-3; 9 bases align to TRBD2. V dropped 3 bases and J dropped 4; count of bases not matched to a gene: 6. Germline CDR1 reads SGHNT; CDR2 reads YYREEE (reference sequence). The CDR3 covers 15 residues. CDR3 DNA sequence: TGTGCCAGCAGCTGGCGTAGCGGGAGTGCAGATACGCAGTATTTT. Its translation is CASSWRSGSADTQYF.